Listed here is a single T cell receptor (beta chain). A single record per CDR3 protein comes from TCRdb applying MiXCR to the RT-PCR reads. The sample yields almost 700,000 distinct CDR3 sequences, approximately 15% seen once. J gave up 6 bases and V 2 bases, and 4 bases lay outside the gene matches. Germline loops: CDR1 SGHKS, CDR2 YYEKEE (reference sequence). The CDR3 is made up of 14 amino acids. Sample: memory CD4+ T cells from blood. The sequence came from a female donor in good health, serving as a healthy control. The J gene is TRBJ2-1, the V gene TRBV5-5; the match to TRBD2 covers 8 bases. The CDR3 loop reads CASSLWTSPNEQFF. The CDR3 DNA reads as TGTGCCAGCAGCTTATGGACTAGCCCCAATGAGCAGTTCTTC.